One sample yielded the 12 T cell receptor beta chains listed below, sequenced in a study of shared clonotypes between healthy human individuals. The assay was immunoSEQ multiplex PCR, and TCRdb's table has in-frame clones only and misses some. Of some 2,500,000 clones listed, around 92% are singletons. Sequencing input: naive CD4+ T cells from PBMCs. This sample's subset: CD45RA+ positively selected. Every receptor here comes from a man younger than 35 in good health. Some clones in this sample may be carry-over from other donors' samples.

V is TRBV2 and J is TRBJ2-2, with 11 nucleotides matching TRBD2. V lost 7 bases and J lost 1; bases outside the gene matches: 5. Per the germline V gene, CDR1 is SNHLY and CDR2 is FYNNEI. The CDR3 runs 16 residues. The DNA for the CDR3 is TGTGCCAGCACCGGACTAGCGGGTGAGAACACCGGGGAGCTGTTTTTT. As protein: CASTGLAGENTGELFF.

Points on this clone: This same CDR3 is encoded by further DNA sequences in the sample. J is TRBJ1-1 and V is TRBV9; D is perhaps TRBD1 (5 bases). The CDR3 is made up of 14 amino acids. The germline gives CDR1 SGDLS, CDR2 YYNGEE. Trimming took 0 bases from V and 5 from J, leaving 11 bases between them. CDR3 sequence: CASSVAGGGTEAFF. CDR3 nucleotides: TGTGCCAGCAGCGTAGCTGGGGGGGGGACTGAAGCTTTCTTT.

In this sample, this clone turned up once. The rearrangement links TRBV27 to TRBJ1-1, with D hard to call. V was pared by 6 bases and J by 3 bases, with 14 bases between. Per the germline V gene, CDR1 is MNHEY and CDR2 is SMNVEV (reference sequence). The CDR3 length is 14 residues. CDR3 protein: CASRRPGLHTEAFF. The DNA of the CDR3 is TGTGCCAGCAGGAGACCGGGCCTGCACACTGAAGCTTTCTTT.

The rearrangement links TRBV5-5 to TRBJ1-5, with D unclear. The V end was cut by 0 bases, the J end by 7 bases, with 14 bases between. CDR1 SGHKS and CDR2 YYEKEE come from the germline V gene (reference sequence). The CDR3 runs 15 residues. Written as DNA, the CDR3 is TGTGCCAGCAGCTTGGAGGCACTCCCACGGCAGCCCCAGCATTTT. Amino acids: CASSLEALPRQPQHF. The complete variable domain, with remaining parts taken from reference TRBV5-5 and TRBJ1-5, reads DAGVTQSPTHLIKTRGQQVTLRCSPISGHKSVSWYQQVLGQGPQFIFQYYEKEERGRGNFPDRFSARQFPNYSSELNVNALLLGDSALYLCASSLEALPRQPQHFGDGTRLSIL.

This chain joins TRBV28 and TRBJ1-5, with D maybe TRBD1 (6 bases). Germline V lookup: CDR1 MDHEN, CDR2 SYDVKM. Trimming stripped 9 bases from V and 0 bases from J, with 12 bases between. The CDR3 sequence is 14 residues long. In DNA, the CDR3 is TGTGCCAGTGGGGGACATCCTAGCAATCAGCCCCAGCATTTT. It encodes CASGGHPSNQPQHF.

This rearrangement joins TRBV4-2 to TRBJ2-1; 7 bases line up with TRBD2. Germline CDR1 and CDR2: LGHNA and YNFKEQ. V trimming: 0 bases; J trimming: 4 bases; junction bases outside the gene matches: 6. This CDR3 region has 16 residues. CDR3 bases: TGTGCCAGCAGCCAAGATAGGTGGGAGGGGTACAATGAGCAGTTCTTC. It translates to CASSQDRWEGYNEQFF.

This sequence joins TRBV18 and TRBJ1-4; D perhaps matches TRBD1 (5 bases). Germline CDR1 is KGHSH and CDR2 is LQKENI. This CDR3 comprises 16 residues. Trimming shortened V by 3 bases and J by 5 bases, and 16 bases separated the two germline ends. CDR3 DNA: TGTGCCAGCTCACCTCGGTTCCTGGGGGAAAATGAAAAACTGTTTTTT. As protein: CASSPRFLGENEKLFF. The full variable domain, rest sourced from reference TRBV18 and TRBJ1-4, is NAGVMQNPRHLVRRRGQEARLRCSPMKGHSHVYWYRQLPEEGLKFMVYLQKENIIDESGMPKERFSAEFPKEGPSILRIQQVVRGDSAAYFCASSPRFLGENEKLFFGSGTQLSVL.

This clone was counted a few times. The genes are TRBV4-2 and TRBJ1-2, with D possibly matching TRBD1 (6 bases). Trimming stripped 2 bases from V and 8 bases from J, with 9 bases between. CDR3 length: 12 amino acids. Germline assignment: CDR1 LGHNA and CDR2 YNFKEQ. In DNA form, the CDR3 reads TGTGCCAGCAGCCAAACCAGGGGCGGCTACACCTTC. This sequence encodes CASSQTRGGYTF.

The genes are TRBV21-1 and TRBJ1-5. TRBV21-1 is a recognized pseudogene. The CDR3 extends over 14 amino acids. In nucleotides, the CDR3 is TGTGCCAGCAGCTGGCTGGGGGGATATCAGCCCCAGCATTTT. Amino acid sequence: CASSWLGGYQPQHF.

CDR3 sequence reads: CASSQEARGPTEAFF. The CDR3 coding sequence is TGCGCCAGCAGCCAAGAGGCCAGGGGGCCCACTGAAGCTTTCTTT. The chain carries TRBV4-3 and TRBJ1-1; 8 positions match TRBD1. The CDR3 contains 15 residues. The germline V gene has CDR1 LGHNA and CDR2 YSLEER. J was trimmed by 4 bases and V by 0 bases; bases with no gene match: 4.

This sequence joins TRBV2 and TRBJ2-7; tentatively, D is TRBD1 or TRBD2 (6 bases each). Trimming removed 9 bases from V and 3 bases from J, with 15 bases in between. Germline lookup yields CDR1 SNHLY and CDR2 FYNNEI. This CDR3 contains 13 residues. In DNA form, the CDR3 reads TGTGCCAGACAATTCGAGGGGGGCTACGAGCAGTACTTC. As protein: CARQFEGGYEQYF.

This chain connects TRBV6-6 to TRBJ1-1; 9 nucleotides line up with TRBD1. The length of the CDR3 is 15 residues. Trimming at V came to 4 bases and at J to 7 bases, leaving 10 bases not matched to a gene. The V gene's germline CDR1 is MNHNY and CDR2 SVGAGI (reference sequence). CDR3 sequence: CASSWRDRARSEAFF. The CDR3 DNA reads TGTGCCAGCAGTTGGCGGGACAGGGCGCGTAGTGAAGCTTTCTTT.